A selection of T cell receptor beta chains follows, all from one sample in a study of early T cells in non-severe SARS-CoV-2 infection. TCRdb reprocessed the 5' RACE reads with MiXCR, giving one entry per CDR3 protein. Among some 40,000 distinct CDR3 sequences listed, approximately 6.1% were seen once. The source material was whole blood, sampled at baseline. These receptors were collected from an adult who was a healthcare worker with PCR-confirmed SARS-CoV-2 infection or an uninfected control (not recorded which). Each CDR3 is given with its conserved first and last residue. A D gene is named only where the DNA matches it firmly. Not every row has a clone size; where given, it reads once, few, many or a size class.

j_call v_call clone_size d_call cdr3_aa cdr3_nt
TRBJ2-2 TRBV15 many . CATSRGAGRNTGELFF TGTGCCACCAGCAGAGGGGCGGGGCGCAACACCGGGGAGCTGTTTTTT
TRBJ1-1 TRBV18 few . CASSSDLQGSTEAFF TGTGCCAGCTCGTCTGATTTGCAGGGTAGCACTGAAGCTTTCTTT
TRBJ1-4 TRBV7-3 . TRBD1 CASSLSGQDKLFF TGTGCCAGCAGCCTTTCGGGACAGGATAAGCTGTTTTTT
TRBJ2-2 TRBV15 many TRBD1 CATSRPDRAETGELFF TGTGCCACCAGCAGACCGGACAGGGCGGAAACCGGGGAGCTGTTTTTT
TRBJ2-1 TRBV12-3/TRBV12-4 . . CASSHPAFSYNEQFF TGTGCCAGCAGCCATCCCGCGTTCTCCTACAATGAGCAGTTCTTC
TRBJ2-7 TRBV6-2/TRBV6-3 many . CASTASGTPSAEQYF TGTGCCAGCACCGCATCTGGGACACCTTCGGCCGAGCAGTACTTC
TRBJ2-3 TRBV6-4 . . CASSVTGFTDTQYF TGTGCCAGCAGCGTCACAGGGTTCACAGATACGCAGTATTTT
TRBJ2-3 TRBV20-1 many . CSGYGGSTDTQYF TGCAGCGGGTATGGCGGGAGCACAGATACGCAGTATTTT
TRBJ1-1 TRBV11-2 many . CASSLTGYTEAFF TGTGCCAGCAGCTTAACCGGGTACACTGAAGCTTTCTTT
TRBJ2-3 TRBV7-9 few TRBD2 CASSYGAGGGTDTQYF TGTGCCAGCAGCTACGGAGCGGGGGGCGGCACAGATACGCAGTATTTT
TRBJ2-1 TRBV7-9 few . CASSPGEILSYNEQFF TGTGCCAGCAGCCCAGGGGAAATACTCTCCTACAATGAGCAGTTCTTC
TRBJ1-3 TRBV7-9 many . CASSYYPGQTSGNTIYF TGTGCCAGCAGCTACTATCCCGGGCAGACCTCTGGAAACACCATATATTTT
TRBJ2-1 TRBV27 . . CASSLGVYNEQFF TGTGCCAGCAGTTTAGGGGTCTACAATGAGCAGTTCTTC
TRBJ2-7 TRBV7-2 few TRBD1 CASSLLGQGASEQYF TGTGCCAGCAGCCTTCTTGGACAGGGGGCAAGCGAGCAGTACTTC
TRBJ2-3 TRBV5-1 many . CASSRMAGSTEDTQYF TGCGCCAGCAGCCGGATGGCGGGTTCCACCGAGGATACGCAGTATTTT
TRBJ2-7 TRBV4-1 many . CASSQDGGMGWDEQYF TGCGCCAGCAGCCAAGATGGGGGGATGGGATGGGACGAGCAGTACTTC
TRBJ2-1 TRBV7-8 many . CASSLVMGSYNEQFF TGTGCCAGCAGCTTAGTGATGGGATCCTACAATGAGCAGTTCTTC
TRBJ2-5 TRBV11-2 . . CASSPNPTSRETQYF TGTGCCAGCAGCCCCAACCCTACTAGTCGGGAGACCCAGTACTTC
TRBJ1-5 TRBV20-1 few TRBD1 CSAEDRGNQPQHF TGCAGTGCGGAAGACAGGGGAAATCAGCCCCAGCATTTT
TRBJ2-7 TRBV10-2 many TRBD1 CASSRTRDRHEQYF TGCGCCAGCAGTCGTACCCGGGACAGACACGAGCAGTACTTC
TRBJ2-1 TRBV28 . . CASSLWRGSSYNEQFF TGTGCCAGCAGTTTATGGAGGGGGAGCTCCTACAATGAGCAGTTCTTC